This T cell receptor beta chain was sequenced in a study of blood T cell repertoires in COVID-19. The germline gives CDR1 SNHLY, CDR2 FYNNEI. V lost 5 bases and J 4 bases, leaving 10 bases between the germline ends. This CDR3 contains 13 residues. Using immunoSEQ multiplex PCR, the repertoire was profiled, and TCRdb retains in-frame clones only, with some absent. The data contain about 180,000 clones, roughly 88% of them singletons. The sample comprised peripheral blood. V gene TRBV2 combines with J gene TRBJ2-3; D unresolved. This sequence was found in a woman aged 40 to 50 with COVID-19, enrolled during active disease. The CDR3 sequence: CASSPSIADTQYF. Here the CDR3 DNA reads TGTGCCAGCAGTCCAAGCATAGCAGATACGCAGTATTTT.